The 21 T cell receptor beta chains given below trace back to one sample, sequenced in a study of identifying expanded T cells in peripheral blood. Profiled with immunoSEQ multiplex PCR; TCRdb holds only in-frame clones, not every one. The table has about 82,000 clones, over 85% seen once. The sequenced sample consisted of blood. These receptors all stem from a person aged 18-70 years in good health.

The chain combines TRBV6-6 with TRBJ2-7; D perhaps matches TRBD2 (6 bases). The V gene's germline CDR1 is MNHNY and CDR2 SVGAGI (reference sequence). The CDR3 has 14 residues. The V end was cut by 2 bases, the J end by 3 bases, with 11 bases between. The CDR3 bases are TGTGCCAGCAGTTACGGGGGGATCAACTACGAGCAGTACTTC. It translates to CASSYGGINYEQYF.

This clone was counted a single time. The chain is built from TRBV19 and TRBJ1-4; D perhaps matches TRBD1 (6 bases). The germline V and J ends were trimmed by 5 bases and 11 bases, with 18 bases remaining between them. CDR3 length: 14 residues. CDR1 is LNHDA and CDR2 is SQIVND in the germline V gene (reference sequence). The CDR3 region has the DNA TGTGCCAGTAGTCCTCGGACAGATGTCGCGAAACTGTTTTTT. Protein sequence: CASSPRTDVAKLFF.

The CDR3 sequence: CATSRDRHSSGNTIYF. For the CDR3, the DNA is TGTGCCACCAGCAGAGATCGCCACTCCTCTGGAAACACCATATATTTT. V and J are TRBV15 and TRBJ1-3; D unresolved. CDR1 is LNHNV, CDR2 YYDKDF, per germline (reference sequence). The germline V and J ends were trimmed by 0 bases and 0 bases, with 9 bases remaining between them. The CDR3 is 16 amino acids.

The CDR3 DNA sequence: TGTGCCAGCAGCTTGTGGGGGAGTGAGCAGTTCTTC. Its protein is CASSLWGSEQFF. This chain uses TRBV5-6 with TRBJ2-1; D tentatively reads TRBD1 or TRBD2 (5 bases each). The CDR3 contains 12 residues. V gave up 1 base and J gave up 9 bases, with 8 bases separating them. The germline V gene has CDR1 SGHDT and CDR2 YYEEEE.

This chain connects TRBV2 to TRBJ1-2; the D gene is possibly TRBD1 (5 bases). V lost 2 bases and J lost 4, with 17 bases in between. Germline V gene sequence: CDR1 SNHLY, CDR2 FYNNEI. The CDR3 sequence is 16 residues long. The CDR3 DNA follows: TGTGCCAGCAGTGAATGGTACGCAGGGCTGTTCTATGGCTACACCTTC. Encoded protein: CASSEWYAGLFYGYTF.

The V call is TRBV30, the J call TRBJ2-3; 12 nucleotides line up with TRBD2. The CDR3 covers 16 residues. Germline assignment: CDR1 GTSNPN and CDR2 SVGIG (reference sequence). The V segment lost 1 base and the J segment 3 bases; nucleotides outside the gene matches: 5. DNA of the CDR3: TGTGCCTGGAGTGCTTCTAGCGGGGGGGTGACAGATACGCAGTATTTT. It translates to CAWSASSGGVTDTQYF.

This chain connects TRBV2 to TRBJ1-5, with D perhaps matching TRBD1 (6 bases). V lost 3 bases and J lost 3, with 9 bases in between. Germline loops: CDR1 SNHLY, CDR2 FYNNEI. The CDR3 runs 14 residues. The CDR3, as DNA: TGTGCCAGCAGTGACGACAGGAACAATCAGCCCCAGCATTTT. This gives the protein CASSDDRNNQPQHF.

The CDR3 region has the DNA TGTGCCAGCAGCCCCGGGTCCCCCTCGGGAGGAAACACCATATATTTT. As protein: CASSPGSPSGGNTIYF. V and J are TRBV7-6 and TRBJ1-3; no definite D call. The germline CDR1 and CDR2 sequences are SGHVS and FNYEAQ. The CDR3 consists of 16 residues. Trimming took 5 bases from V and 4 from J, leaving 18 bases between them.

This chain uses TRBV6-1 with TRBJ2-5, with unresolved D. V lost 6 bases to trimming and J lost 5 bases, with 19 bases between them. From germline, CDR1 is MNHNS and CDR2 SASEGT. CDR3 length: 15 amino acids. CDR3: CASRGSKQRMETQYF. CDR3 sequence (DNA): TGTGCCAGCAGAGGATCCAAACAGAGGATGGAGACCCAGTACTTC.

The chain links TRBV30 to TRBJ2-1; no clear D gene. CDR3 length: 11 amino acids. Germline values: CDR1 GTSNPN, CDR2 SVGIG (reference sequence). V lost 3 bases and J 8 bases, leaving 8 bases between the germline ends. The CDR3 bases are TGTGCCTGGAGCACTTTCCATGAGCAGTTCTTC. It encodes CAWSTFHEQFF. Supplemented by reference TRBV30 and TRBJ2-1, the full variable domain reads SQTIHQWPATLVQPVGSPLSLECTVEGTSNPNLYWYRQAAGRGLQLLFYSVGIGQISSEVPQNLSASRPQDRQFILSSKKLLLSDSGFYLCAWSTFHEQFFGPGTRLTVL.

This rearrangement joins TRBV2 to TRBJ1-5; a weak D match, TRBD1 (5 bases). This CDR3 region has 15 residues. Germline V CDR1 and CDR2: SNHLY, FYNNEI. Trimming removed 8 bases from V and 2 bases from J, with 16 bases in between. The CDR3 DNA reads as TGTGCCAGCGCGCAGGGCCGCTTGGGCAATCAGCCCCAGCATTTT. Translating it yields CASAQGRLGNQPQHF.

The rearrangement links TRBV19 to TRBJ1-5; 8 bases line up with TRBD1. Germline V gives CDR1 LNHDA, CDR2 SQIVND (reference sequence). The V segment lost 4 bases and the J segment 9 bases; nucleotides outside the gene matches: 8. The length of the CDR3 is 14 residues. The CDR3 DNA sequence: TGTGCCAGTAGTACCGGGACAGGCGTAAGGCCCCAGCATTTT. Protein product: CASSTGTGVRPQHF.

J is TRBJ1-2 and V is TRBV5-6, with D unclear. CDR1 is SGHDT and CDR2 is YYEEEE in the germline V gene. The CDR3 loop spans 14 amino acids. V was clipped by 5 bases and J by 3 bases, with 14 bases between them. CDR3 in amino acids: CASRGLGSYYGYTF. The CDR3 DNA reads as TGTGCCAGCAGGGGCCTTGGTAGTTACTATGGCTACACCTTC.

The chain couples TRBV12-2 to TRBJ2-5; whether TRBD2, the table's D call, matches the DNA was not checked. TRBV12-2 constitutes a pseudogene. The CDR3 loop spans 20 amino acids. Here the CDR3 DNA reads TGTGCAAGTCGCTTAGGTTTGTACGGAATCGGGCGGGCAGCCCAAGAGACCCAGTACTTC. Translated, it gives CASRLGLYGIGRAAQETQYF.

The chain recombines TRBV11-3 with TRBJ1-2, with 7 nucleotides matching TRBD1. V lost 5 bases and J lost 8; bases outside the gene matches: 11. CDR1 is SGHNT, CDR2 YENEEA, per germline. The CDR3 has 14 residues. As DNA, the CDR3 is TGTGCCAGCAGCCGGTCCAGGACAGGAGGCGGCTACACCTTC. This sequence encodes CASSRSRTGGGYTF.

CDR3: CASSLVGPGTEAFF. The CDR3 DNA is TGCGCCAGCAGCTTGGTGGGTCCGGGTACTGAAGCTTTCTTT. The chain is built from TRBV5-1 and TRBJ1-1; D is ambiguous. CDR1 SGHRS and CDR2 YFSETQ come from the germline V gene. V was clipped by 0 bases and J by 5 bases, with 11 bases between them. This CDR3 has 14 residues.

The chain is built from TRBV6-6 and TRBJ2-5, with D possibly called TRBD1 or TRBD2 (5 bases each). The germline V and J ends were trimmed by 5 bases and 5 bases, with 15 bases remaining between them. The CDR3 runs to 14 residues. Germline CDR1 is MNHNY and CDR2 is SVGAGI (reference sequence). DNA for the CDR3: TGTGCCAGCAGTCGGGACCCACGCTGGGAGACCCAGTACTTC. Translating it yields CASSRDPRWETQYF.

The rearrangement uses TRBV6-1 and TRBJ1-2; a possible D gene is TRBD1 (5 bases). Trimming shortened V by 2 bases and J by 2 bases, and 12 bases separated the two germline ends. The CDR3 is 15 amino acids. The V gene's germline CDR1 is MNHNS and CDR2 SASEGT. The CDR3 DNA reads as TGTGCCAGCAGTGAATCTGGCAGGGCAAACTATGGCTACACCTTC. Residues: CASSESGRANYGYTF.

The chain uses TRBV19 and TRBJ1-2; 11 bases agree with TRBD1. With 5 bases clipped from V and 7 bases from J, the junction kept 6 bases outside the gene matches. Looked up from germline, CDR1 is LNHDA and CDR2 is SQIVND (reference sequence). CDR3 length: 14 residues. This CDR3 is CASSFGQGASGYTF. DNA for the CDR3: TGTGCCAGTAGTTTTGGACAGGGGGCCTCTGGCTACACCTTC.

This CDR3 is CASSPLGGGGAETQYF. DNA of the CDR3: TGTGCCAGCAGCCCCCTGGGTGGCGGGGGGGCGGAGACCCAGTACTTC. The chain couples TRBV7-3 to TRBJ2-5; the match to TRBD2 covers 9 bases. The trim removed 5 bases at V and 5 bases at J, leaving 12 bases unmatched. The CDR3 consists of 16 residues. CDR1 and CDR2 (germline): SGHTA, FQGTGA.

This chain connects TRBV30 to TRBJ1-2, with D unresolved. The length of the CDR3 is 11 residues. Trimming took 0 bases from V and 3 from J, leaving 2 bases between them. Germline lookup yields CDR1 GTSNPN and CDR2 SVGIG (reference sequence). DNA of the CDR3: TGTGCCTGGAGTGTTTACTATGGCTACACCTTC. It yields the protein CAWSVYYGYTF.